This T cell receptor beta chain was sequenced in a study of T cell responses to AZD1222 COVID-19 vaccine (dated by TCRdb to the early 2020s). Context from the whole study: TCR sequencing covered approximately 230 trial participants: nearly 210 given two doses of AZD1222 and 26 given two doses of MenACWY control vaccine. Trial participants were enrolled into age subgroups of 18-55, 56-69 and 70-plus years, which contained roughly 150, 30 and 60 TCR-sequenced participants, respectively.

Taken with the paper, the label for time point translates to: about 28 days (+/-7) after the second vaccine dose. Because spike-specific TCR depth and breadth did not differ between the two schedules, AZD1222 recipients who got a second dose at roughly 4 weeks were pooled with those who got a second dose at roughly 12 weeks. Samples from vaccinated people were obtained from the UK trials COV001 and COV002, which included a single-blind randomized controlled phase 2/3 trial of AZD1222 (ChAdOx1 nCoV-19) in healthy adults. For TCRbeta chain sequencing, PBMC samples were collected from trial participants at day 0 and at day 28 after the second dose. The CDR3 regions of human TCRbeta chains were subjected to immunosequencing. The original pipeline was this. TCRs in the repertoires were compared against a reference library of SARS-CoV-2-specific TCRs that had been generated with the MIRA antigen-specificity platform. Breadth was defined as the fraction of unique TCRs that were SARS-CoV-2-associated, and depth was defined as the fraction of total T cells that were SARS-CoV-2-associated. Each spike-specific TCR was assigned to its reactive spike region and to a CD4 or CD8 class using the MIRA data. Log10-transformed breadth and depth values were compared by one-way ANOVA with Sidak's multiple comparisons tests. Imported from immuneACCESS, the table was reduced by TCRdb to in-frame sequences with V and J called. These copies leave out some clones; in studies compared against another copy, an unresolved V gene accounts for under half, and the cause of the remainder is not known. V, J and clone size derive from that table, while D and trimming were established from the DNA sequence. This sample is represented by 110,000 or so clones; about 89% of them were singletons. Less than 8.5% of the sample is taken by the ten largest.

The junction shows trimming of 4 bases on V and 6 bases on J, plus 13 bases between the germline ends. From the cysteine through the phenylalanine, the CDR3 covers 14 amino acids. Here the CDR3 DNA is all that survives: 42 bases in frame from base 1. As encoded in the germline V gene, CDR1 is SGDLS while CDR2 is YYNGEE. Comment on this clone: This receptor's antigen is unknown. No clone much larger than this one lies a single base away; base qualities are absent.

What the study reported, not specific to this receptor: After two AZD1222 doses, spike-specific TCR breadth and depth were significantly higher than at day 0 and than in MenACWY recipients. In the small 56-69-year group, the increase in depth fell short of significance, most likely because of low power. Because no day 14 peak-response samples were available, the repertoires could be characterized only after the peak T cell response. Participants were mostly white British and included more females than males, and it was suggested by the authors that clonal diversity may have been underestimated. Conclusions about previously exposed vaccinees are limited because only six or seven AZD1222 recipients were SARS-CoV-2 seropositive at baseline. Nearly half of unique spike-specific TCRs reportedly recognized epitopes outside regions mutated in the B.1.351 and B.1.1.7 variants. Vaccine-associated CD4 TCRs spanned the whole spike protein, with dominant responses in regions 160-218 and 743-854.

The sequence links TRBV9 to TRBJ1-4, and the D gene may be TRBD1, 6 bases matching. The TCR was taken from an adult who received the AZD1222 COVID-19 vaccine. This specimen consisted of peripheral blood, obtained 28 days after the second AZD1222 dose. The DNA reads as follows: TGTGCCAGCAGCTCAGGGGATAGGGATGAAAAACTGTTTTTT. The resulting protein is CASSSGDRDEKLFF.